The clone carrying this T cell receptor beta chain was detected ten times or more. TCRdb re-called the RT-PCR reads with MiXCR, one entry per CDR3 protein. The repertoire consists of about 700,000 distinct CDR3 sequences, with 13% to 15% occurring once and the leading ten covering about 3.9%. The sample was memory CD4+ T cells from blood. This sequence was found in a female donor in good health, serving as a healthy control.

CDR3 bases: TGTGCCAGCACTACGTGGCAGGGGGCGACTGAAGCTTTCTTT. As protein: CASTTWQGATEAFF. The V call is TRBV6-5, the J call TRBJ1-1; TRBD1 matches 8 bases. Trimming took 7 bases from V and 5 from J; bases not matched to a gene: 9. Germline V gene data show CDR1 as MNHEY and CDR2 as SVGAGI. The CDR3 length is 14 residues.